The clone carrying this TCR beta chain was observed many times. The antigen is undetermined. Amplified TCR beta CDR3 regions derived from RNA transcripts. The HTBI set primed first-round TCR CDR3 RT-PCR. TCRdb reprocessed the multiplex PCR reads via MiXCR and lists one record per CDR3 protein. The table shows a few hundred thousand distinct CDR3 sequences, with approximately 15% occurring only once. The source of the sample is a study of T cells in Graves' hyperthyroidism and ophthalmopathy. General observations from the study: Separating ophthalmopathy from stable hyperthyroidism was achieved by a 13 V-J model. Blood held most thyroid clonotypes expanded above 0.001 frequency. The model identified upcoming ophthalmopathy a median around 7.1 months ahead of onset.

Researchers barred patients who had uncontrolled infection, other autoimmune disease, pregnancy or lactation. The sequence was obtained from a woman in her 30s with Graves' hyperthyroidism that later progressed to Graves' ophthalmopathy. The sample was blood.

In DNA, the CDR3 is TGTGCCAGCAGTGTACTAGCGGGAGTTCTCAATGAGCAGTTCTTC. Its protein product is CASSVLAGVLNEQFF. The rearrangement joins TRBV2 to TRBJ2-1; 11 bases match TRBD2. CDR3 size: 15 residues. J was trimmed by 6 bases and V by 4 bases; bases with no gene match: 5. Germline V lookup: CDR1 SNHLY, CDR2 FYNNEI.